This section outlines one T cell receptor beta chain sequence together with its context. No antigen is known for it. CDR1 and CDR2 (germline): MGHRA, YSYEKL. J lost 2 bases, V lost 1 base, and 6 bases had no gene match. The CDR3 has 16 residues. The entry originates in a study of a mutant IDH1 vaccine in newly diagnosed glioma. Study-wide context: Vaccines were begun 4-6 weeks after radiotherapy alone, or with temozolomide cycles. Patients arrived already treated with radiotherapy, temozolomide, or both, most having had both.

Time point indicated: week 47, end of study. Vaccine doses each comprised 300 ug of mutant IDH1 20-mer peptide, with topical imiquimod. Eight vaccine doses were administered to patients at weeks 1, 3, 5, 7, 11, 15, 19 and 23. The table came from immunoSEQ multiplex PCR; TCRdb's copy has only in-frame clones and leaves some out. Seen here are about 94,000 clones, roughly 86% observed once, and the top ten hold 0.6% to 0.95%. Here the sequenced sample was PBMCs, taken from a glioma patient whose treatment included an IDH1 peptide vaccine. The chain uses TRBV4-1 and TRBJ2-3; 7 bases are a match to TRBD1. The source of this sequence is a woman between 50 and 59 years old with glioma. CDR3 in DNA: TGCGCCAGCAGCCAAGTCTCGACAGGGCCCACAGATACGCAGTATTTT. Its translation: CASSQVSTGPTDTQYF.